This T cell receptor (beta chain) was found in a study of blood T cell repertoires in COVID-19. In the source study's methods: Estimation of nucleated cell counts relied on the amplification of reference gene primers. TCRdb's table, derived via immunoSEQ multiplex PCR, lists solely in-frame clones and lacks some. Clone size and the V and J calls come from that table; the DNA yielded D and trimming. The table has 100,000 to 150,000 clones, approximately 83% seen once. The CDR3 runs 13 residues. Trimming removed 7 bases at V and 8 bases at J, with 15 bases between. The sequenced sample consisted of peripheral blood. The chain uses TRBV12-3 or TRBV12-4 and TRBJ1-3, with D possibly TRBD1 on 6 matching bases. The clonotype originates from an elderly man with active or convalescent COVID-19. The CDR3: CASTTGFRYTIYF. CDR3 nucleotides: TGTGCCAGCACCACAGGGTTTCGTTACACCATATATTTT.